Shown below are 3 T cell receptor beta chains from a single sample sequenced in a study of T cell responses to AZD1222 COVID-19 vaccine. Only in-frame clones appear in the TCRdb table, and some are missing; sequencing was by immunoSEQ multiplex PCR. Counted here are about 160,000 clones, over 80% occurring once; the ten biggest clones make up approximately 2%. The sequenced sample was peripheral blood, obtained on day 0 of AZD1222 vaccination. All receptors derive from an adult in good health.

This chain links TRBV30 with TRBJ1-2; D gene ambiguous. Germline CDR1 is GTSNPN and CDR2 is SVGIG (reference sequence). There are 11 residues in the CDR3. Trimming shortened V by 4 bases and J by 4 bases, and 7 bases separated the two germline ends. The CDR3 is CAWTGSYGYTF. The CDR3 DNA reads TGTGCCTGGACGGGGAGCTATGGCTACACCTTC.

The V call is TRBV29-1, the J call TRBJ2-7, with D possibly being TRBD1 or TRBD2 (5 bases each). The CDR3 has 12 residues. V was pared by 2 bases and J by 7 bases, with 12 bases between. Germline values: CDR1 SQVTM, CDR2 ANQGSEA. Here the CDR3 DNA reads TGCAGCGTTGAAAGGGACCCTGGAGAGCAGTACTTC. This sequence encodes CSVERDPGEQYF.

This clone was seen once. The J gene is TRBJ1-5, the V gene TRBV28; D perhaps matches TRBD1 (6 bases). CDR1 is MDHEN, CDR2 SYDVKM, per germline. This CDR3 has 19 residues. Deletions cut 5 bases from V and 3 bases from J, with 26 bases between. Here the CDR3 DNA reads TGTGCCAGCAGTCTACTACAGGGTACCGGGTCCACACTCAATCAGCCCCAGCATTTT. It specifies CASSLLQGTGSTLNQPQHF.